This record covers a single TCR beta chain. What it recognizes is unknown. This sample was taken from a study of T cell responses to AZD1222 COVID-19 vaccine. CDR1 is SGHTA and CDR2 is FQGNSA in the germline V gene. V gave up 3 bases and J gave up 2 bases; unmatched junction bases: 3. The CDR3 is 14 amino acids. Clones were sequenced by immunoSEQ multiplex PCR, and TCRdb holds only the in-frame ones, with some missing. Altogether 85,000 to 95,000 clones are present, about 89% being singletons, with the ten largest covering about 6.1%. Second-dose schedules of about 4 or about 12 weeks were combined. Study observations and caveats: At 160-218 and 743-854, vaccine-associated CD4 TCRs were dominant, and they spanned spike. Donors in the cohort were predominantly white British and more often female, and clonal diversity was possibly underestimated. At study baseline, merely a handful of AZD1222 recipients were seropositive.

The sample consisted of peripheral blood, taken 28 days after the second AZD1222 dose. The source of this sequence is an adult who received the AZD1222 COVID-19 vaccine. The rearrangement uses TRBV7-2 and TRBJ2-7, with 8 positions matching TRBD2. Here the CDR3 reads CASSFWTSTYEQYF. The CDR3 nucleotides are TGTGCCAGCAGCTTTTGGACTAGCACCTACGAGCAGTACTTC.